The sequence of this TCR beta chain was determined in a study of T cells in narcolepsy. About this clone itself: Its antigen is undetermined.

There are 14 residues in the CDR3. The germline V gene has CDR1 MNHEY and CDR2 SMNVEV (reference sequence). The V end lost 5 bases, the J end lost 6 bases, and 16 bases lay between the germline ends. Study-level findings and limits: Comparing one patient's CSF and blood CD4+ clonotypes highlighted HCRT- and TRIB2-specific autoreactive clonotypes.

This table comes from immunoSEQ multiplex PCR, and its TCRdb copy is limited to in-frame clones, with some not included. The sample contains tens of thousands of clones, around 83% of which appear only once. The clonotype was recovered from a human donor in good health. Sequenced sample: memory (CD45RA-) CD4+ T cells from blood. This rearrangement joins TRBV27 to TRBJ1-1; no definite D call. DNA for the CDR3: TGTGCCAGCAGTCTTCTCGTGCCGGGTGCTGAAGCTTTCTTT. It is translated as CASSLLVPGAEAFF.